This TCR beta chain was documented in a study of blood T cell repertoires in COVID-19. Across the whole study: Sites across the United States, Italy and Spain contributed samples from acute and convalescent COVID-19.

Participants' reported clinical history set cohort assignment. Sequencing was performed with immunoSEQ multiplex PCR; in TCRdb, only in-frame clones are kept and a portion is missing. Of a few hundred thousand clones in the sample, around 83% are singletons; the top ten hold approximately 4.7%. Trimming removed 6 bases at V and 9 bases at J, with 9 bases between. CDR3 length: 12 amino acids. CDR1 is LNHDA, CDR2 SQIVND, per germline (reference sequence). This chain connects TRBV19 to TRBJ1-6, with a weak D call TRBD1 (6 bases). This clonotype originated in a woman in her forties or fifties who had recovered from COVID-19. The sequenced sample consisted of PBMCs or T cells enriched from blood (not recorded which). CDR3 nucleotide sequence: TGTGCCAGTAGCCCAGGGGTTTCACCCCTCCACTTT. Translated, it gives CASSPGVSPLHF.